The source of this TCR beta chain is a study of CD8+CD57+ T cells in acquired aplastic anemia. Study context: Mean DNA quantity obtained from sorted CD4+ and CD8+ cells was about 3.2 ug.

Profiling of TCR beta VDJ combinations and CDR3 sequences used genomic DNA as template. TCRdb analysed the reads with MiXCR anew, one entry per CDR3 protein. The sample lists around 170,000 distinct CDR3 sequences, 60% to 70% seen once, with about 50% in the top ten. CDR1 is SNHLY and CDR2 is FYNNEI in the germline V gene. This CDR3 spans 17 amino acids. V dropped 4 bases and J dropped 3; count of bases not matched to a gene: 11. This clonotype has a count of ten or more. Its antigen is unidentified. Broader study findings: Levels of CD8+ Simpson's diversity were not significantly distinct in patients versus controls.

The V gene is TRBV2, the J gene TRBJ2-7, with 11 bases fitting TRBD2. This sequence originates from a human donor in good health. Sequenced input: sorted CD4+, CD8+, or CD8+CD57+ T cells (not recorded which) from PBMCs. In DNA, the CDR3 is TGTGCCAGCAGTGGAACTAGCGGGAGCTTGAGGAACTACGAGCAGTACTTC. Its protein is CASSGTSGSLRNYEQYF. Using reference TRBV2 and TRBJ2-7 for the parts outside the CDR3, the full variable domain is EPEVTQTPSHQVTQMGQEVILRCVPISNHLYFYWYRQILGQKVEFLVSFYNNEISEKSEIFDDQFSVERPDGSNFTLKIRSTKLEDSAMYFCASSGTSGSLRNYEQYFGPGTRLTVT.